This T cell receptor (beta chain) was sequenced in a study of response to subunit inactivated influenza vaccine. This clonotype was recorded a few times. CDR1 is SGHDN, CDR2 FVKESK, per germline. V lost 3 bases and J lost 4, with 12 bases in between. The CDR3 is made up of 14 amino acids. TCRdb reprocessed the RT-PCR reads with MiXCR, giving one entry per CDR3 protein. The sample lists roughly 540,000 distinct CDR3 sequences, around 21% seen once, with approximately 2.9% in the top ten. These records were also assigned to another study, of T cells expressing NK-cell markers. This second study notes: Libraries used 5'RACE template switching adding universal primer site and UMIs. HCMV seropositivity characterized most of the eight sequenced donors, and seronegativity one. Several of the experiments relied on an anti-gamma-delta TCR antibody so that only alpha-beta TCR T cells were sorted.

This TCR came from a man aged 45-65 years who received an inactivated influenza vaccine. The chain recombines TRBV14 with TRBJ2-5; maybe TRBD2 (6 bases). This material consisted of CD4+ T cells sorted from PBMCs, taken approximately 13 days after vaccination. CDR3 nucleotide sequence: TGTGCCAGCAGCCACCTCGGGAGTCGAGAGACCCAGTACTTC. Its protein product is CASSHLGSRETQYF.